The source of this T cell receptor beta chain is a study of T cell responses to AZD1222 COVID-19 vaccine. Regarding the study as a whole: Once two AZD1222 doses were given, Spike-specific TCR breadth and depth went up. Regions left unmutated in variants are reportedly the target of nearly half of spike-specific TCRs.

Trimming took 2 bases from V and 0 from J; bases not matched to a gene: 9. CDR3 length: 18 residues. Germline values: CDR1 SGDLS, CDR2 YYNGEE. In the case of this clone: Its antigen is unidentified.

Clones were read by immunoSEQ multiplex PCR, and TCRdb kept only the in-frame ones, dropping some. The sample holds under 20,000 clones, about four fifths seen once. Here the sequenced sample was peripheral blood, taken 28 days after the second AZD1222 dose. This receptor was obtained from an adult who received the AZD1222 COVID-19 vaccine. The chain joins TRBV9 to TRBJ1-3, with 9 bases identical to TRBD1. DNA of the CDR3: TGTGCCAGCAGCGTGGGACAGGGTGATGGCAGCTCTGGAAACACCATATATTTT. It translates to CASSVGQGDGSSGNTIYF.